The rows below give T cell receptor beta chains drawn from one sample of a study of immune evolution from preneoplasia to lung adenocarcinoma. Produced via immunoSEQ multiplex PCR; TCRdb's table is partial and in-frame only. The sample has around 14,000 clones, approximately 80% seen once. What was sequenced was FFPE minimally invasive lung adenocarcinoma tissue. Source of these receptors: an older person with lung adenocarcinoma. Each CDR3 is given without its conserved first and last residue. The size field is filled for only some rows; it gives once, few, many or a size class.

v_call clone_size cdr3_aa
TRBV6-5 NA ASSPRPGYEQY
TRBV7-6 NA ASSPRATSYEQY
TRBV7-3 few ASSLMHTGELF
TRBV28 once ASSLSWGPGEQY
TRBV2 few ASGSGNQPQH
TRBV4-1 NA ASSQESGGTEAF
TRBV28 NA ASSFSGGLGSSGYT
TRBV7-3 NA ASSQGQVNYNEQF
TRBV5-6 few ASSFIGSNQPQH
TRBV15 NA ATSRGTSEETQY
TRBV5-1 few ASSSAGGFSPLH
TRBV9 NA ASSPGFGSMNPYEQY
TRBV5-4 NA ASSRDLEWEQY
TRBV7-8 NA ASSPRTGSTEAF
TRBV28 NA ASSLRGEKLF
TRBV11-2 NA ASSLDPALLNTEAF
TRBV27 NA ASSLQGLGQPQH
TRBV20-1 few SAPKTAPI
TRBV4-2 NA ASSQEPSGGWDTQY
TRBV27 NA ASSLTGSSYNEQF
TRBV28 few ASSITLGEQF
TRBV2 NA ASRQTYGYT
TRBV20-1 NA SASVGGELF
TRBV2 NA ASSSFHPTQETQY
TRBV28 NA ASSSTGGETQY
TRBV19 NA APPQGSSEAYEQY
TRBV5-1 NA ASSLDHTGLYEQY
TRBV29-1 NA SVGRGIYEQY
TRBV27 few ASSLQGPTRGAETQY
TRBV28 NA ASHRGNEQY
TRBV28 NA ASGSGSDTIY
TRBV11-2 NA ASTPLWVTEAF
TRBV6-6 few ASSYGETQY
TRBV10-3 NA ATKPNPGVESLYT
TRBV5-5 once ASSLQGVRNEAF
TRBV6-1 NA ASSSGQGARQPQH
TRBV6-1 NA ASSEAVGGDDQPQH
TRBV7-6 NA ASSLGSIADTQY
TRBV11-2 NA ASSLPGHEQY
TRBV7-9 NA ASSFDRDTGELF
TRBV4-1 NA ASHGPPRSPLH
TRBV19 NA ASTPRAGSYNEQF
TRBV5-1 once ASSLEGGGGYNEQF
TRBV28 NA ASSTGTGNQPQH
TRBV9 NA ASSLLGGTGHTGELF
TRBV4-1 few ASSRSGTGIQGYT
TRBV7-3 NA ASSVGTANTEAF
TRBV28 NA ASSPPGGEQY